The 18 T cell receptor beta chains below come from one sample, sequenced in a study of control samples from healthy donors and cancer patients. Data came from immunoSEQ multiplex PCR; TCRdb stores just in-frame clones and leaves some out. The sample has 95,000 to 150,000 clones, around nine tenths seen once. Input material: blood. These receptors were collected from a man aged 25 to 45 in good health.

The chain links TRBV27 to TRBJ1-4, with a possible D match to TRBD1 (5 bases). The CDR3 loop spans 14 amino acids. Deletions cut 5 bases from V and 4 bases from J, with 11 bases between. Germline CDR1 reads MNHEY; CDR2 reads SMNVEV (reference sequence). CDR3 sequence reads: CASSRRQSNEKLFF. DNA of the CDR3: TGTGCCAGCAGTAGGAGACAGAGTAATGAAAAACTGTTTTTT. The whole variable domain, remainder taken from reference TRBV27 and TRBJ1-4, is EAQVTQNPRYLITVTGKKLTVTCSQNMNHEYMSWYRQDPGLGLRQIYYSMNVEVTDKGDVPEGYKVSRKEKRNFPLILESPSPNQTSLYFCASSRRQSNEKLFFGSGTQLSVL.

The gene calls are TRBV2 and TRBJ1-1; a possible D gene is TRBD1 (6 bases). Germline V gene lookup returns CDR1 SNHLY and CDR2 FYNNEI. The CDR3 spans 14 residues. V dropped 10 bases and J dropped 2 bases, with 17 bases sitting between them. The CDR3: CATRGDRSNTEAFF. CDR3 in DNA: TGTGCCACCAGGGGTGACAGATCCAACACTGAAGCTTTCTTT.

In nucleotides, the CDR3 is TGTGCCAGCAGCCCACGACAGGGACTCGCGGTCAAGGGGAGAAAACTGTTTTTT. This sequence encodes CASSPRQGLAVKGRKLFF. This chain uses TRBV27 with TRBJ1-4, with 7 bases identical to TRBD1. V lost 6 bases and J lost 10; bases outside the gene matches: 23. Germline V gives CDR1 MNHEY, CDR2 SMNVEV (reference sequence). There are 18 residues in the CDR3.

This sequence joins TRBV6-5 and TRBJ1-3, with a tentative D call TRBD1 (6 bases). This CDR3 has 15 amino acids. Germline CDR1 and CDR2: MNHEY and SVGAGI. V was cut by 6 bases and J by 0 bases, with 12 bases left in between. In DNA form, the CDR3 reads TGTGCCAGCAGAGTACAGGGTTTCTCTGGAAACACCATATATTTT. It specifies CASRVQGFSGNTIYF.

This chain connects TRBV27 to TRBJ2-5, with 7 nucleotides matching TRBD2. Germline V gene lookup returns CDR1 MNHEY and CDR2 SMNVEV (reference sequence). Unmatched junction bases numbered 8, after V lost 5 bases and J lost 5 bases. There are 14 residues in the CDR3. CDR3 nucleotides: TGTGCCAGCAGTGGAAGGGGAGGGAGGGAGACCCAGTACTTC. Translated: CASSGRGGRETQYF.

The V and J genes are TRBV6-4 and TRBJ2-3; no clear D gene. Trimming left V 2 bases short and J 0 bases short, with 9 bases between. The CDR3 extends over 15 amino acids. Germline CDR1 is MRHNA and CDR2 is SNTAGT. Here the CDR3 reads CASSDRLTSTDTQYF. Here the CDR3 DNA reads TGTGCCAGCAGTGACAGGCTTACTAGCACAGATACGCAGTATTTT.

The V and J genes are TRBV5-1 and TRBJ1-5, with TRBD1 as a possible D gene (6 bases). Germline V gene sequence: CDR1 SGHRS, CDR2 YFSETQ. The ends were cut back, 2 bases at V and 5 bases at J, with 14 bases in the middle. The CDR3 has 15 residues. The DNA for the CDR3 is TGCGCCAGCAGCTTTACGGGGGCGCCGGATCAGCCCCAGCATTTT. As protein: CASSFTGAPDQPQHF.

CDR3 protein: CASSASSYNEQFF. The CDR3, as DNA: TGTGCCAGCAGCGCCAGCTCCTACAATGAGCAGTTCTTC. The rearrangement uses TRBV13 and TRBJ2-1; D remains ambiguous. The germline CDR1 and CDR2 sequences are PRHDT and FYEKMQ (reference sequence). V was cut by 5 bases and J by 0 bases, with 5 bases left in between. CDR3 size: 13 residues.

This clone was counted between two and nine times. The rearrangement uses TRBV4-2 and TRBJ1-1, with D hard to call. This CDR3 contains 17 residues. Germline V gene data show CDR1 as LGHNA and CDR2 as YNFKEQ. Trimming stripped 3 bases from V and 6 bases from J, with 23 bases between. CDR3 sequence (DNA): TGTGCCAGCAGCCATCTAGCCCAAGGACGGAACGGGGCTGAAGCTTTCTTT. Amino acid sequence: CASSHLAQGRNGAEAFF.

The chain combines TRBV4-1 with TRBJ1-4, with a tentative D call TRBD1 (5 bases). CDR3 length equals 14 residues. Germline lookup yields CDR1 MGHRA and CDR2 YSYEKL. Trimming cost V 1 base and J 8 bases, with 11 bases left between them. The CDR3 is CASSQGGPSEKLFF. The CDR3 region has the DNA TGCGCCAGCAGCCAAGGGGGCCCGAGCGAAAAACTGTTTTTT.

This clone has just one count. V gene TRBV4-1 combines with J gene TRBJ1-6; 9 positions agree with TRBD1. Germline V gene sequence: CDR1 MGHRA, CDR2 YSYEKL. Germline trimming cut 0 bases from V and 8 bases from J; bases unmatched to any gene: 8. The CDR3 loop spans 17 amino acids. The CDR3 loop is CASSQEGDRGSDSPLHF. In DNA, the CDR3 is TGCGCCAGCAGCCAAGAGGGTGACAGGGGGTCGGATTCACCCCTCCACTTT.

The chain uses TRBV7-6 and TRBJ2-3; D is unclear. Trimming removed 1 base at V and 6 bases at J, with 8 bases between. The CDR3 is 13 residues long. In germline, CDR1 is SGHVS, CDR2 FNYEAQ. CDR3 in amino acids: CASSLGQADTQYF. The CDR3, as DNA: TGTGCCAGCAGCTTAGGGCAGGCGGATACGCAGTATTTT.

V gene TRBV2 combines with J gene TRBJ1-3; D ambiguous. The CDR3 is 13 residues long. Germline CDR1 reads SNHLY; CDR2 reads FYNNEI. Trimming cost V 6 bases and J 0 bases, with 6 bases left between them. The CDR3 here is CASRMSSGNTIYF. The CDR3 DNA reads as TGTGCCAGCAGAATGAGCTCTGGAAACACCATATATTTT.

The chain carries TRBV7-3 and TRBJ2-1; TRBD1 is a possible D gene (6 bases). The CDR3 has 15 amino acids. Looked up from germline, CDR1 is SGHTA and CDR2 is FQGTGA. V lost 5 bases, J lost 0 bases, and 11 bases lay in between. CDR3 loop: CASSRTGSSYNEQFF. The CDR3 DNA follows: TGTGCCAGCAGCCGCACAGGGAGCTCCTACAATGAGCAGTTCTTC.

This clone was recorded only once. V gene TRBV12-3 or TRBV12-4 combines with J gene TRBJ2-1; 7 nucleotides align to TRBD2. The CDR3 length is 13 residues. Trimming removed 3 bases from V and 13 bases from J; junction bases left unmatched: 9. The CDR3 region has the DNA TGTGCCAGCAGTTTTGGGGAGGGGCAGGAACAGTTCTTC. This sequence encodes CASSFGEGQEQFF.

The CDR3 here is CASSVEDREDQPQHF. The CDR3 DNA reads as TGTGCCAGCAGCGTAGAGGACCGGGAGGATCAGCCCCAGCATTTT. The J gene is TRBJ1-5, the V gene TRBV9; D remains ambiguous. The CDR3 extends over 15 amino acids. Per the germline V gene, CDR1 is SGDLS and CDR2 is YYNGEE. The V end lost 0 bases, the J end lost 5 bases, and 12 bases lay between the germline ends.

The rearrangement joins TRBV18 to TRBJ1-2; D is uncertain. Germline V gene lookup returns CDR1 KGHSH and CDR2 LQKENI. CDR3 length: 15 residues. Between the trimmed V and J ends, which lost 3 bases and 0 bases, there was a span of 11 bases. In nucleotides, the CDR3 is TGTGCCAGCTCACCGGGGAGCACCCCTAACTATGGCTACACCTTC. The encoded protein is CASSPGSTPNYGYTF.

CDR3 region: CASSLRLAGSGSSYNEQFF. The CDR3 DNA is TGTGCCAGCAGCTTGCGGCTAGCGGGGAGTGGGAGCTCCTACAATGAGCAGTTCTTC. The chain combines TRBV5-5 with TRBJ2-1, with 9 bases aligning to TRBD2. CDR1 and CDR2 (germline): SGHKS, YYEKEE (reference sequence). The V and J ends lost 1 base and 0 bases, in that order; junction bases with no gene match: 11. The CDR3 spans 19 residues.